A single sample is the source of the 11 T cell receptor beta chains below, sequenced in a study of response to subunit inactivated influenza vaccine. TCRdb fed the RT-PCR reads into MiXCR, producing one record per CDR3 protein. Of around 580,000 distinct CDR3 sequences in the sample, approximately 14% were seen once. Sample: PBMCs from blood, taken roughly 12 days after vaccination. These receptor sequences come from a man aged 50 or older who received an inactivated influenza vaccine.

This chain uses TRBV7-2 with TRBJ1-2; 7 bases fit TRBD1. Germline CDR1 reads SGHTA; CDR2 reads FQGNSA. The V and J ends lost 1 base and 12 bases, in that order; junction bases with no gene match: 11. The CDR3 contains 14 residues. This CDR3 is CASSLERQGPPHTF. CDR3 DNA sequence: TGTGCCAGCAGCTTAGAAAGACAGGGCCCCCCTCACACCTTC.

Ten or more counts support this clonotype. The gene calls are TRBV2 and TRBJ1-5, with a tentative D call TRBD1 (6 bases). Germline V lookup: CDR1 SNHLY, CDR2 FYNNEI. The CDR3 spans 14 residues. The V end lost 2 bases, the J end lost 5 bases, and 10 bases lay between the germline ends. CDR3 in amino acids: CASSERQVDQPQHF. Written as DNA, the CDR3 is TGTGCCAGCAGTGAAAGACAGGTTGATCAGCCCCAGCATTTT.

This clonotype was recorded at least ten times. The chain recombines TRBV24-1 with TRBJ2-2; no definite D call. This CDR3 contains 17 residues. Germline V gene lookup returns CDR1 KGHDR and CDR2 SFDVKD. The V end lost 4 bases, the J end lost 1 base, and 15 bases lay between the germline ends. The CDR3 DNA sequence: TGTGCCACCAGTGACTTCCAGGTTAGCAAGAACACCGGGGAGCTGTTTTTT. It codes for CATSDFQVSKNTGELFF.

There are a few counts of this clonotype. The CDR3 loop reads CSAREGQAKNIQYF. The CDR3, as DNA: TGCAGTGCTAGAGAAGGACAGGCCAAAAACATTCAGTACTTC. The chain employs TRBV20-1 and TRBJ2-4; possibly TRBD1 for D (6 bases). Germline V gene sequence: CDR1 DFQATT, CDR2 SNEGSKA (reference sequence). The CDR3 loop spans 14 amino acids. Trimming cost V 0 bases and J 1 base, with 7 bases left between them.

The V and J genes are TRBV5-6 and TRBJ1-2; TRBD1 might be the D (5 bases). CDR3 length: 12 amino acids. CDR1 SGHDT and CDR2 YYEEEE come from the germline V gene. V was cut by 6 bases and J by 2 bases, with 8 bases left in between. This chain's CDR3 is CASTEGNYGYTF. CDR3 coding DNA: TGTGCCAGCACCGAGGGGAACTATGGCTACACCTTC.

The chain has TRBV20-1 and TRBJ2-2; 11 nucleotides agree with TRBD1. Germline V CDR1 and CDR2: DFQATT, SNEGSKA (reference sequence). V dropped 6 bases and J dropped 7; count of bases not matched to a gene: 16. This CDR3 contains 17 residues. The CDR3 protein is CSAGRTPGQGEGGELFF. Here the CDR3 DNA reads TGCAGTGCAGGGCGGACCCCGGGACAGGGGGAAGGCGGGGAGCTGTTTTTT.

This clonotype was recorded a few times. The chain recombines TRBV15 with TRBJ2-5, with TRBD1 as a possible D gene (6 bases). The ends were cut back, 4 bases at V and 3 bases at J, with 9 bases in the middle. CDR1 and CDR2 from the germline V gene are LNHNV and YYDKDF (reference sequence). This CDR3 comprises 13 residues. The CDR3 nucleotides are TGTGCCACCAGCAAAGGACAGAAAGAGACCCAGTACTTC. Its protein product is CATSKGQKETQYF.

The chain uses TRBV20-1 and TRBJ2-3, with TRBD1 identical over 8 bases. CDR1 is DFQATT and CDR2 is SNEGSKA in the germline V gene (reference sequence). The CDR3 has 16 residues. The junction had 10 bases not matched to a gene; V was cut back by 2 bases and J by 3 bases. The CDR3 region has the DNA TGCAGTGCTAGACCCTACAGGGGGAAATTGACAGATACGCAGTATTTT. Protein product: CSARPYRGKLTDTQYF.

The V gene is TRBV20-1, the J gene TRBJ2-3; 8 bases line up with TRBD2. The germline gives CDR1 DFQATT, CDR2 SNEGSKA (reference sequence). V trimming: 1 base; J trimming: 2 bases; junction bases outside the gene matches: 8. The CDR3 length is 16 residues. CDR3 bases: TGCAGTGCTAGAGTAGGGCGCGGGGGGAACACAGATACGCAGTATTTT. It encodes CSARVGRGGNTDTQYF.

The V gene is TRBV20-1, the J gene TRBJ1-4; D is undetermined. Per germline, CDR1 DFQATT and CDR2 SNEGSKA (reference sequence). The length of the CDR3 is 14 residues. Between the trimmed V and J ends, which lost 6 bases and 8 bases, there was a span of 19 bases. The CDR3 DNA follows: TGCAGTGCCCAGGTGGACGGGATTGGGGAAAAACTGTTTTTT. Amino acid sequence: CSAQVDGIGEKLFF.

This clonotype was observed a handful of times. The rearrangement joins TRBV5-1 to TRBJ1-3, with TRBD1 matching 7 bases. The length of the CDR3 is 16 residues. Per germline, CDR1 SGHRS and CDR2 YFSETQ. With 4 bases clipped from V and 0 bases from J, the junction kept 7 bases outside the gene matches. The CDR3 is CASSLGQPYSGNTIYF. CDR3 DNA: TGCGCCAGCAGCCTGGGACAGCCTTACTCTGGAAACACCATATATTTT.